The present TCR beta chain was sequenced within a study of blood T cell repertoires in COVID-19. Per germline, CDR1 SGHTA and CDR2 FQGNSA. This CDR3 is 15 amino acids long. V dropped 1 base and J dropped 5 bases, with 14 bases sitting between them. The repertoire was sequenced with immunoSEQ multiplex PCR; TCRdb's copy has only in-frame clones and lacks some. This table has over 85,000 clones, 76% appearing once. This chain joins TRBV7-2 and TRBJ2-5; possibly TRBD2 for D (6 bases). This clonotype was obtained from a woman older than 75 with acute or convalescent COVID-19. Sequencing used peripheral blood. CDR3 nucleotides: TGTGCCAGCAGCTTAGGACCGGGAGCGGGCGAGACCCAGTACTTC. This sequence encodes CASSLGPGAGETQYF.